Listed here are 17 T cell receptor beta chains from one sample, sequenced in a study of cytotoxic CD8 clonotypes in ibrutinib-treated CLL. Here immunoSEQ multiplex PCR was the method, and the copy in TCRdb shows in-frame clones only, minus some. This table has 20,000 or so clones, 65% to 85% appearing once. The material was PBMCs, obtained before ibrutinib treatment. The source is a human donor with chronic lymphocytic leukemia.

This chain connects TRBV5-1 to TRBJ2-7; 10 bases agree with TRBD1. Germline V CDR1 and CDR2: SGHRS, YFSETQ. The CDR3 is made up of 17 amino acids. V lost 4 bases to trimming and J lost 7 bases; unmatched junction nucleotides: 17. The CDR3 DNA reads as TGCGCCAGCAGCCGGGGACAGGGGTCCCAACCACGCGGGGAGCAGTACTTC. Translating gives CASSRGQGSQPRGEQYF.

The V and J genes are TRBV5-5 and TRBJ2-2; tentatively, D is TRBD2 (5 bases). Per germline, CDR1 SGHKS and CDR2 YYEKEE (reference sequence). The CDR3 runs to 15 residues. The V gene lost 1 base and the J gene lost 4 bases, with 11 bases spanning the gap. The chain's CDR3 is CASSLIAGPTGELFF. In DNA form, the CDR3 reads TGTGCCAGCAGCTTGATCGCGGGCCCCACCGGGGAGCTGTTTTTT.

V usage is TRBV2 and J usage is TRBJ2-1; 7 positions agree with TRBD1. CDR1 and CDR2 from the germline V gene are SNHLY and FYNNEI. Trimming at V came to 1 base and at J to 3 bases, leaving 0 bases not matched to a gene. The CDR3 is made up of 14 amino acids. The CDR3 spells CASSEGQGYNEQFF. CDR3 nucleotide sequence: TGTGCCAGCAGTGAAGGACAGGGCTACAATGAGCAGTTCTTC.

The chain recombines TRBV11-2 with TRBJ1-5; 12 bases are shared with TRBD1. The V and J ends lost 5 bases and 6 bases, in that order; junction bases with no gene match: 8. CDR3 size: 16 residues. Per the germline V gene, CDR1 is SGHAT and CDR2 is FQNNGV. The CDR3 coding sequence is TGTGCCAGCAGCACAGGGGGACAGGGGGCTGGTCAGCCCCAGCATTTT. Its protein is CASSTGGQGAGQPQHF.

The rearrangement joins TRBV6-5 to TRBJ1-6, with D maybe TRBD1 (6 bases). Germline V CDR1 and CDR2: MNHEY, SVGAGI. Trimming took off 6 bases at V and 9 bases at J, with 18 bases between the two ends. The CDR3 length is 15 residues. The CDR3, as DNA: TGTGCCAGCAGCCAATTTGCCGGGGGCCGTTCACCCCTCCACTTT. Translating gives CASSQFAGGRSPLHF.

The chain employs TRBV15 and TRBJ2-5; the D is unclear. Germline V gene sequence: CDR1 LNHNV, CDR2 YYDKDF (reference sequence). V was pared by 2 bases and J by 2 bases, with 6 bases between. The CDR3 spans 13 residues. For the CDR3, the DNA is TGTGCCACCAGCAGACAGGTACAAGAGACCCAGTACTTC. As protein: CATSRQVQETQYF.

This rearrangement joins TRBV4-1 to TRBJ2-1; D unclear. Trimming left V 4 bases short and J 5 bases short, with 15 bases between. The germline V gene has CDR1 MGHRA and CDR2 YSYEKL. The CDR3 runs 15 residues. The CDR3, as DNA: TGCGCCAGCAGCCCCGACAAGACGTTAAACAATGAGCAGTTCTTC. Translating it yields CASSPDKTLNNEQFF.

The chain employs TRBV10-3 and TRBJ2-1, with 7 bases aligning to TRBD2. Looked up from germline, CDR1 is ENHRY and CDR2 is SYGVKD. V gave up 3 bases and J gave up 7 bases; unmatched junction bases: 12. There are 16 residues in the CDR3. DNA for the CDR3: TGTGCCATCAGTGATGCCCGACTAGCCTTGGGGAATGAGCAGTTCTTC. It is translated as CAISDARLALGNEQFF.

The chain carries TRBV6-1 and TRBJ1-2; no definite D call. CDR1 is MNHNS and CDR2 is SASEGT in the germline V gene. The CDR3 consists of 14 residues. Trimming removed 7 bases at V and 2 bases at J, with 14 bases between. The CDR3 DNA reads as TGTGCCAGCACAATAGGCAGGCCGAACTATGGCTACACCTTC. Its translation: CASTIGRPNYGYTF.

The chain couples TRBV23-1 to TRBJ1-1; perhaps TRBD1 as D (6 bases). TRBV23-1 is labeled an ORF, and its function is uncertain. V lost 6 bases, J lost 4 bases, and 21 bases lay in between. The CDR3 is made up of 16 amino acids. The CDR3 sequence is CASRNRTDSGGTEAFF. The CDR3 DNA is TGCGCCAGCAGAAATCGGACAGACTCTGGTGGCACTGAAGCTTTCTTT.

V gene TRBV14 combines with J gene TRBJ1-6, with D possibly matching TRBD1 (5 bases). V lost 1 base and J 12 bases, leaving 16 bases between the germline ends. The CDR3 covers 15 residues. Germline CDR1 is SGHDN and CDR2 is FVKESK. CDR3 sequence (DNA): TGTGCCAGCAGCCAAGTTGGAGGCCAGGGCGGACCCCTCCACTTT. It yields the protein CASSQVGGQGGPLHF.

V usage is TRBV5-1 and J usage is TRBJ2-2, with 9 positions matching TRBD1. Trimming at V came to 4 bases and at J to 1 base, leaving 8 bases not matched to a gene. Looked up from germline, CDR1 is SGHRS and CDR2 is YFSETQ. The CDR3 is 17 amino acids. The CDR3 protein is CASSAKKTGGNTGELFF. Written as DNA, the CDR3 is TGCGCCAGCAGCGCCAAGAAGACAGGGGGGAACACCGGGGAGCTGTTTTTT.

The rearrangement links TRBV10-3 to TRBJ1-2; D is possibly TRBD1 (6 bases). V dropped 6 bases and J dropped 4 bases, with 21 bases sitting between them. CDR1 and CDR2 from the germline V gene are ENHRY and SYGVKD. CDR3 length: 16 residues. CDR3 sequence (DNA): TGTGCCATCAGCGGGGGGATAAGACAGGAAACCTATGGCTACACCTTC. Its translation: CAISGGIRQETYGYTF.

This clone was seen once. The DNA for the CDR3 is TGTGCCAGCAGCTTAGCGCACCAGACCTCCTACGAGCAGTACTTC. It codes for CASSLAHQTSYEQYF. The chain has TRBV11-2 and TRBJ2-7; no clear D. The CDR3 spans 15 residues. Trimming cost V 1 base and J 0 bases, with 10 bases left between them. The V gene's germline CDR1 is SGHAT and CDR2 FQNNGV. Full variable domain (missing parts from reference TRBV11-2 and TRBJ2-7): EAGVAQSPRYKIIEKRQSVAFWCNPISGHATLYWYQQILGQGPKLLIQFQNNGVVDDSQLPKDRFSAERLKGVDSTLKIQPAKLEDSAVYLCASSLAHQTSYEQYFGPGTRLTVT.

The CDR3 spells CASSDPRTGKDYGYTF. CDR3 bases: TGCGCCAGCAGTGACCCTCGGACAGGGAAAGACTATGGCTACACCTTC. The chain has TRBV10-2 and TRBJ1-2, with 8 bases that match TRBD1. Germline V gene data show CDR1 as WSHSY and CDR2 as SAAADI. V shed 3 bases and J 3 bases; nucleotides not matched to a gene: 9. The CDR3 has 16 residues.

For the CDR3, the DNA is TGTGCCAGCAGCACGACAGTCCCAACCGGGGAGCTGTTTTTT. As protein: CASSTTVPTGELFF. The V gene is TRBV7-7, the J gene TRBJ2-2, with D possibly being TRBD1 (5 bases). This CDR3 has 14 residues. CDR1 and CDR2 (germline): SSHAT, FNYEAQ (reference sequence). The V end lost 5 bases, the J end lost 5 bases, and 12 bases lay between the germline ends.

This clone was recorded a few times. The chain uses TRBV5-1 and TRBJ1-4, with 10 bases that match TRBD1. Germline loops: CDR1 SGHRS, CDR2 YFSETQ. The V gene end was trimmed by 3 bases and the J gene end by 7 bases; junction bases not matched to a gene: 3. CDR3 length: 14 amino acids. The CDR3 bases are TGCGCCAGCAGCTGGGACAGGGGTGGTGAAAAACTGTTTTTT. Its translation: CASSWDRGGEKLFF.